The 19 T cell receptor beta chains below come from one sample, sequenced in a study of blood T cell repertoires in COVID-19 (TCRdb year 2020). The library was prepared using the immunoSEQ multiplex PCR assay. TCRdb mirrors the immuneACCESS table, restricted to in-frame sequences. Some clones are absent from its copies; in checked studies, under half trace to an unresolved V gene, and the reason for the others is unknown. Present in this sample are fewer than 250,000 clones, under 90% of which were seen just once. The ten biggest clones cover roughly 6% of the sample. The sequencing input was peripheral blood. These receptors were obtained from a man aged 55 to 70 who had recovered from COVID-19.

The J gene is TRBJ2-1, the V gene TRBV18, with 15 bases aligning to TRBD2. V trimming: 3 bases; J trimming: 5 bases; junction bases outside the gene matches: 8. Per the germline V gene, CDR1 is KGHSH and CDR2 is LQKENI. CDR3 size: 18 residues. The CDR3 DNA is TGTGCCAGCTCACCCCCGGGACTAGCGGGGGGTAAGAACAATGAGCAGTTCTTC. Amino acid sequence: CASSPPGLAGGKNNEQFF.

V and J are TRBV7-3 and TRBJ2-3; the D gene is possibly TRBD2 (5 bases). The CDR3 spans 14 residues. Trimming took off 5 bases at V and 1 base at J, with 10 bases between the two ends. In germline, CDR1 is SGHTA, CDR2 FQGTGA. CDR3 DNA sequence: TGTGCCAGCAGCCCGGGGTTAGGCACAGATACGCAGTATTTT. It codes for CASSPGLGTDTQYF.

The V and J genes are TRBV18 and TRBJ2-7, with 8 positions matching TRBD2. Trimming removed 5 bases from V and 4 bases from J; junction bases left unmatched: 7. The CDR3 extends over 14 amino acids. The V gene's germline CDR1 is KGHSH and CDR2 LQKENI. Here the CDR3 reads CASSGSGNRYEQYF. In nucleotides, the CDR3 is TGTGCCAGCTCAGGTAGCGGGAACAGGTACGAGCAGTACTTC.

V and J are TRBV11-3 and TRBJ2-5; a possible D gene is TRBD2 (5 bases). The V end lost 0 bases, the J end lost 5 bases, and 10 bases lay between the germline ends. CDR1 SGHNT and CDR2 YENEEA come from the germline V gene. The CDR3 contains 14 residues. CDR3 DNA sequence: TGTGCCAGCAGCTTAGATTCCCTAGCTGAGACCCAGTACTTC. Amino acid sequence: CASSLDSLAETQYF.

The chain joins TRBV10-2 to TRBJ2-1; D call uncertain. Germline V lookup: CDR1 WSHSY, CDR2 SAAADI. V was pared by 5 bases and J by 10 bases, with 18 bases between. The CDR3 totals 14 residues. As DNA, the CDR3 is TGCGCCAGCAGTCTCGACGGGTCGTTCAGCGAGCAGTTCTTC. It codes for CASSLDGSFSEQFF.

The chain uses TRBV7-2 and TRBJ2-3, with D uncertain. V was trimmed by 0 bases and J by 7 bases, leaving 14 bases between them. Germline CDR1 SGHTA, CDR2 FQGNSA. This CDR3 spans 15 amino acids. The CDR3: CASSLAWITANTQYF. CDR3 bases: TGTGCCAGCAGCTTAGCGTGGATCACAGCAAATACGCAGTATTTT.

This clone was detected once. The rearrangement joins TRBV3-1 (or the pseudogene TRBV3-2) to TRBJ2-6; maybe TRBD1 (6 bases). Deletions cut 6 bases from V and 2 bases from J, with 8 bases between. Germline assignment: CDR1 LGHDT and CDR2 YNNKEL (reference sequence). This CDR3 is built from 14 residues. This CDR3 reads CASSGDTGANVLTF. The CDR3 nucleotides read TGTGCCAGCAGTGGGGACACTGGGGCCAACGTCCTGACTTTC.

J is TRBJ2-5 and V is TRBV7-9; 8 bases map to TRBD1. Germline V gene sequence: CDR1 SEHNR, CDR2 FQNEAQ (reference sequence). The CDR3 contains 15 residues. Unmatched junction bases numbered 10, after V lost 5 bases and J lost 5 bases. The CDR3 sequence: CASSPQGASGETQYF. CDR3 nucleotide sequence: TGTGCCAGCAGCCCGCAGGGGGCTTCCGGTGAGACCCAGTACTTC.

This rearrangement joins TRBV7-9 to TRBJ1-2, with D maybe TRBD1 (5 bases). Germline V gene lookup returns CDR1 SEHNR and CDR2 FQNEAQ (reference sequence). This CDR3 has 12 residues. The V and J ends lost 6 bases and 6 bases respectively, with 11 bases between them. The CDR3 sequence is CASRGGGNGYTF. For the CDR3, the DNA is TGTGCCAGCAGGGGTGGGGGGAATGGCTACACCTTC.

The V and J genes are TRBV15 and TRBJ2-1; TRBD1 aligns across 7 bases. V shed 2 bases and J 10 bases; nucleotides not matched to a gene: 8. The CDR3 contains 14 residues. Germline CDR1 and CDR2: LNHNV and YYDKDF (reference sequence). CDR3 sequence reads: CATSRPRDSQEQFF. DNA for the CDR3: TGTGCCACCAGCAGACCCCGGGACAGTCAGGAGCAGTTCTTC.

The chain links TRBV11-2 to TRBJ2-7; D might be TRBD2 (6 bases). Per the germline V gene, CDR1 is SGHAT and CDR2 is FQNNGV. Trimming pared 4 bases from V and 0 bases from J, leaving 13 bases between. The CDR3 is 15 residues long. CDR3 sequence: CASSSPGLLSYEQYF. CDR3 DNA: TGTGCCAGCAGCTCTCCGGGACTCCTCTCCTACGAGCAGTACTTC.

In DNA form, the CDR3 reads TGTGCCAGCAGTCCGGACAGGGCGTGGGGAAACACCATATATTTT. This codes for CASSPDRAWGNTIYF. The gene calls are TRBV6-1 and TRBJ1-3; TRBD1 aligns across 8 bases. The CDR3 contains 15 residues. Trimming removed 5 bases from V and 4 bases from J; junction bases left unmatched: 7. Germline lookup yields CDR1 MNHNS and CDR2 SASEGT.

J is TRBJ1-1 and V is TRBV20-1; no reliable D call. Germline V gives CDR1 DFQATT, CDR2 SNEGSKA (reference sequence). Trimming pared 4 bases from V and 6 bases from J, leaving 9 bases between. The length of the CDR3 is 11 residues. The CDR3 here is CSAIPGAEAFF. CDR3 sequence (DNA): TGCAGTGCTATTCCCGGGGCTGAAGCTTTCTTT.

This sequence joins TRBV19 and TRBJ2-1, with D tentatively TRBD1 (6 bases). Germline V CDR1 and CDR2: LNHDA, SQIVND (reference sequence). The CDR3 covers 15 residues. V was clipped by 5 bases and J by 7 bases, with 18 bases between them. CDR3: CASSPLGAIGNEQFF. In DNA form, the CDR3 reads TGTGCCAGTAGTCCGCTGGGGGCTATCGGGAATGAGCAGTTCTTC.

The chain links TRBV12-5 to TRBJ1-1; TRBD1 agrees at 10 bases. Germline lookup yields CDR1 LGHNT and CDR2 FRNRAP. Germline trimming cut 7 bases from V and 5 bases from J; bases unmatched to any gene: 7. This CDR3 is built from 14 residues. CDR3 nucleotides: TGTGCTAGTGTCCAGACAGGGGGCATTACTGAAGCTTTCTTT. It is translated as CASVQTGGITEAFF. Together with reference TRBV12-5 and TRBJ1-1, the CDR3 gives the full variable domain: DARVTQTPRHKVTEMGQEVTMRCQPILGHNTVFWYRQTMMQGLELLAYFRNRAPLDDSGMPKDRFSAEMPDATLATLKIQPSEPRDSAVYFCASVQTGGITEAFFGQGTRLTVV.

In its sample, this clone was seen once. This chain links TRBV11-3 with TRBJ2-3; D ambiguous. The CDR3 is made up of 13 amino acids. From germline, CDR1 is SGHNT and CDR2 YENEEA. V lost 3 bases and J 3 bases, leaving 7 bases between the germline ends. CDR3 protein: CASSFSSTDTQYF. For the CDR3, the DNA is TGTGCCAGCAGCTTCTCGAGTACAGATACGCAGTATTTT. The full variable domain, completed using reference TRBV11-3 and TRBJ2-3, is EAGVVQSPRYKIIEKKQPVAFWCNPISGHNTLYWYLQNLGQGPELLIRYENEEAVDDSQLPKDRFSAERLKGVDSTLKIQPAELGDSAVYLCASSFSSTDTQYFGPGTRLTVL.

In this sample, this clone turned up once. This chain connects TRBV5-1 to TRBJ1-1; D unclear. This CDR3 spans 16 amino acids. CDR1 and CDR2 from the germline V gene are SGHRS and YFSETQ. The V gene lost 3 bases and the J gene lost 5 bases, with 20 bases spanning the gap. Written as DNA, the CDR3 is TGCGCCAGCAGCTCCGCGGGCCTTAGGGTTGGGACTGAAGCTTTCTTT. It yields the protein CASSSAGLRVGTEAFF.

This chain connects TRBV19 to TRBJ2-3; 8 bases are shared with TRBD1. V shed 6 bases, J shed 2 bases, and the junction held 1 base outside the gene matches. The CDR3 is 13 amino acids. Germline CDR1 and CDR2: LNHDA and SQIVND (reference sequence). DNA of the CDR3: TGTGCCAGTAGGGACAGGGCCACAGATACGCAGTATTTT. Protein sequence: CASRDRATDTQYF. Supplemented by reference TRBV19 and TRBJ2-3, the full variable domain reads DGGITQSPKYLFRKEGQNVTLSCEQNLNHDAMYWYRQDPGQGLRLIYYSQIVNDFQKGDIAEGYSVSREKKESFPLTVTSAQKNPTAFYLCASRDRATDTQYFGPGTRLTVL.

The V gene is TRBV5-4, the J gene TRBJ1-6, with TRBD1 identical over 8 bases. Per the germline V gene, CDR1 is SGHNT and CDR2 is YYREEE (reference sequence). CDR3 length: 14 residues. The V segment lost 5 bases and the J segment 8 bases; nucleotides outside the gene matches: 6. The CDR3 DNA sequence: TGTGCCAGCAGGGCGGGACAGGACGATTCACCCCTCCACTTT. Translated: CASRAGQDDSPLHF.